The TCR beta chain described here comes from a study of blood T cell repertoires in COVID-19. Study context: Whether acute or convalescent, the COVID-19 samples came from the United States, Italy and Spain. From T cells, B-cell-depleted T cells, or PBMCs came the material, which was cDNA or gDNA.

Germline CDR1 MNHEY, CDR2 SVGAGI. The CDR3 totals 15 residues. With 7 bases clipped from V and 1 base from J, the junction kept 8 bases outside the gene matches. Sequencing used immunoSEQ multiplex PCR; TCRdb keeps in-frame clones, though not all of them. The data contain around 100,000 clones, nearly 90% of them seen just once; the ten biggest clones take up 2% to 2.5%. The origin of this receptor is a man aged 45-65 years with active COVID-19. Specimen: peripheral blood. This chain links TRBV6-5 with TRBJ2-7; the match to TRBD2 covers 9 bases. The CDR3 DNA reads TGTGCCAGCACCCTTAGGCTAGCGGGATCCTACGAGCAGTACTTC. Residues: CASTLRLAGSYEQYF.